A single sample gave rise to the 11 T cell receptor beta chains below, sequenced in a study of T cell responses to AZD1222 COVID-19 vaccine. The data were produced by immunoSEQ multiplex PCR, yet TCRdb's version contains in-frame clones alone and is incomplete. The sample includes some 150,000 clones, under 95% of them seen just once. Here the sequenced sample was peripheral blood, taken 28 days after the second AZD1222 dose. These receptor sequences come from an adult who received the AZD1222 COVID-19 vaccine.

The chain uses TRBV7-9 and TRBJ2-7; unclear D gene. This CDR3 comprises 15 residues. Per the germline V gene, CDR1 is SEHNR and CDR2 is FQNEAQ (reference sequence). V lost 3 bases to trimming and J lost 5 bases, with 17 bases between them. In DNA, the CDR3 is TGTGCCAGCAGCTTGATCGCCAGCCGGAACCACGAGCAGTACTTC. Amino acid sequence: CASSLIASRNHEQYF.

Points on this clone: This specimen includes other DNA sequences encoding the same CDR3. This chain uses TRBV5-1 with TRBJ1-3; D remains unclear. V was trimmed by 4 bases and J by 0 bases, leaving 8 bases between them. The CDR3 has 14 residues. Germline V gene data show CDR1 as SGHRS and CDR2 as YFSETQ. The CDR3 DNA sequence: TGCGCCAGCAGCCCCGGAGGCTCTGGAAACACCATATATTTT. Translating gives CASSPGGSGNTIYF.

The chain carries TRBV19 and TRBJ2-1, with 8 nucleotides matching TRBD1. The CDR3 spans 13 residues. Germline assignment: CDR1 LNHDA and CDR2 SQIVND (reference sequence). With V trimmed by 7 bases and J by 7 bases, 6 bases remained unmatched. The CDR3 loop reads CASTSRQGNEQFF. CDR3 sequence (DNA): TGTGCCAGTACCTCACGACAGGGGAATGAGCAGTTCTTC.

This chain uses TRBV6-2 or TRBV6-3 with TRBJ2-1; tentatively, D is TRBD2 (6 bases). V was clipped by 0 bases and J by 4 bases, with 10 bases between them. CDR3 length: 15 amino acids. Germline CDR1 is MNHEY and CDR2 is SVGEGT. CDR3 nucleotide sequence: TGTGCCAGCAGTTACTCTAGCGGCGATTACAATGAGCAGTTCTTC. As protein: CASSYSSGDYNEQFF.

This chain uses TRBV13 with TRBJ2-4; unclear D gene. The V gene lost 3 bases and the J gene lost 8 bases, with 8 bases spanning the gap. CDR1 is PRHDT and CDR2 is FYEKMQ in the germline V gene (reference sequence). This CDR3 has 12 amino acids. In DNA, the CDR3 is TGTGCCAGCAGCTTGTCAGGTGACATTCAGTACTTC. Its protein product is CASSLSGDIQYF.

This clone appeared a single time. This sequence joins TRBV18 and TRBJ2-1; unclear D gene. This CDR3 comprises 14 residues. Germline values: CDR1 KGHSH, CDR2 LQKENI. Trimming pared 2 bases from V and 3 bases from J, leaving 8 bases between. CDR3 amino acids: CASSPETYYNEQFF. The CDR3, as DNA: TGTGCCAGCTCACCAGAGACCTACTACAATGAGCAGTTCTTC.

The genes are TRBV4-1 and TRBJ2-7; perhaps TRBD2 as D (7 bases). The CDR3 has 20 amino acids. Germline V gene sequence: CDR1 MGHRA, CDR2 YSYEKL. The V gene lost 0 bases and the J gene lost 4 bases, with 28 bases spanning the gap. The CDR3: CASSQEDSLRGGPDVYEQYF. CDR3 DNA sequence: TGCGCCAGCAGCCAAGAGGACTCTTTGAGGGGGGGGCCAGACGTGTACGAGCAGTACTTC.

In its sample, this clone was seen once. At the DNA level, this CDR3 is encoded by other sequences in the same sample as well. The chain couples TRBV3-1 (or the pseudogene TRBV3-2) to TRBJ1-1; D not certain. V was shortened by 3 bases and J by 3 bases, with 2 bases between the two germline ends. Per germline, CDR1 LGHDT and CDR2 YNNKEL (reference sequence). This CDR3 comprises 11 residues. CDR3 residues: CASSQDTEAFF. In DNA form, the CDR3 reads TGTGCCAGCAGCCAGGACACTGAAGCTTTCTTT.

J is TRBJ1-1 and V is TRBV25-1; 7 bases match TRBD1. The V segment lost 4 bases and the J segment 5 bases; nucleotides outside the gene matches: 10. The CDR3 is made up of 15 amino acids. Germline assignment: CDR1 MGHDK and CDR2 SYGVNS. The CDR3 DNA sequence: TGTGCCAGCAGTGCCCTTGGACAGGAAGGAACTGAAGCTTTCTTT. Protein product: CASSALGQEGTEAFF.

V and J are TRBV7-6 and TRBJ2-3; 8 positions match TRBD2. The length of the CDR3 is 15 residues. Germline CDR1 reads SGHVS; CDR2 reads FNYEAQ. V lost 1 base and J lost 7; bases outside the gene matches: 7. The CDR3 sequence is CASSLDFRGRNTQYF. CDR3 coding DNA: TGTGCCAGCAGCTTAGATTTCCGCGGGAGGAATACGCAGTATTTT.

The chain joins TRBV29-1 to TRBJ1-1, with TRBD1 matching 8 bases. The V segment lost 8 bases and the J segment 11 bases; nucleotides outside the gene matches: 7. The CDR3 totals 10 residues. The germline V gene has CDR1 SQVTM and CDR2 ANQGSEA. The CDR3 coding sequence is TGCAGCACTGGACGGGACAGGGCTTTCTTT. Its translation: CSTGRDRAFF.